The TCR beta chain described here comes from a study of PD-1 blockade in classical Hodgkin lymphoma. Study-wide context: A 3 mg/kg intravenous dose of nivolumab was received by patients every 2 weeks.

Comment on this clone: As yet, its antigen is unknown.

The time point denotes: cycle 4 day 1 (C4D1), after less than seven weeks of nivolumab. Relapse after autologous stem cell transplantation occurred in every patient, and brentuximab vedotin exposure varied. Only in-frame clones appear in the TCRdb table, and some are missing; sequencing was by immunoSEQ multiplex PCR. The repertoire includes more than 30,000 clones, 77% of them detected once, and around 9.8% sits in the top ten. General study findings and limits: Significantly greater TCR diversity emerged by C4D1 in CD4+ cells but not CD8+ cells. Newly diagnosed and completely responding patients shared comparable baseline diversity. As was reported, newly diagnosed patients showed lower baseline TCR diversity than healthy donors did.

After removal of 2 bases from V and 10 bases from J, the junction contained 11 bases not matched to a gene. CDR1 and CDR2 (germline): SGHRS, YFSETQ. This CDR3 region has 15 residues. Here the sequenced sample was peripheral blood mononuclear cells (PBMCs), taken before the fourth cycle of nivolumab. This chain uses TRBV5-1 with TRBJ1-1, with 10 bases matching TRBD1. This sequence was found in a human donor with classical Hodgkin lymphoma. CDR3 sequence reads: CASSFRRDRGDGAFF. DNA of the CDR3: TGCGCCAGCAGCTTTCGGAGGGACAGGGGAGATGGAGCTTTCTTT.